Listed below are T cell receptor beta chains from one sample, sequenced in a study of blood T cell repertoires in COVID-19. The repertoire was sequenced with immunoSEQ multiplex PCR; TCRdb's copy has only in-frame clones and lacks some. The sample yields around 240,000 clones, about 80% seen once. Sample: peripheral blood. All receptors derive from a woman of 80 years or more with acute or convalescent COVID-19. CDR3s include the opening cysteine and the closing phenylalanine or tryptophan. A D gene is named only where the DNA matches it firmly. Only some rows state a clone size, as once, few, many or a class for expanded clones.

abundance,j_gene,v_gene,len,d_gene,CDR3aa,CDR3nt
NA,TRBJ2-7,TRBV10-3,14,TRBD1,CAISRTGGSYEQYF,TGTGCCATCAGCCGGACAGGGGGGTCCTACGAGCAGTACTTC
NA,TRBJ2-2,TRBV5-6,18,NA,CASSEDRGAQPNTGELFF,TGTGCCAGCAGCGAGGACCGTGGGGCGCAGCCGAACACCGGGGAGCTGTTTTTT
NA,TRBJ1-3,TRBV18,16,TRBD1,CASSPEYRGYGNTIYF,TGTGCCAGCTCACCCGAGTACAGGGGGTATGGAAACACCATATATTTT
NA,TRBJ1-3,TRBV4-1,15,NA,CASSQVIGAGNTIYF,TGCGCCAGCAGCCAAGTGATCGGGGCTGGAAACACCATATATTTT
NA,TRBJ2-3,TRBV5-6,15,NA,CASSLYAGNTDTQYF,TGTGCCAGCAGCTTGTATGCGGGGAACACAGATACGCAGTATTTT
few,TRBJ1-6,TRBV7-9,17,NA,CASSQGRPGLGNSPLHF,TGTGCCAGCAGCCAAGGGAGGCCGGGGTTAGGTAATTCACCCCTCCACTTT
once,TRBJ2-7,TRBV29-1,12,TRBD1,CSVGQGSYEQYF,TGCAGCGTTGGACAGGGGTCCTACGAGCAGTACTTC
NA,TRBJ1-5,TRBV7-2,14,TRBD1,CASSPGTGAQPQHF,TGTGCCAGCAGCCCCGGGACAGGGGCTCAGCCCCAGCATTTT
few,TRBJ1-2,TRBV3-1/TRBV3-2,14,TRBD1,CASSQNQGARGYTF,TGTGCCAGCAGCCAAAATCAGGGGGCGAGAGGCTACACCTTC
NA,TRBJ1-6,TRBV11-2,16,NA,CASSLDTGFYNSPLHF,TGTGCCAGCAGCTTAGATACAGGCTTCTATAATTCACCCCTCCACTTT
NA,TRBJ2-7,TRBV4-3,16,NA,CASSQEIGGSAYEQYF,TGCGCCAGCAGCCAAGAAATCGGAGGGAGCGCCTACGAGCAGTACTTC
NA,TRBJ2-1,TRBV24-1,17,NA,CATSVYQGAGEYNEQFF,TGTGCCACCAGTGTTTACCAGGGGGCGGGAGAGTACAATGAGCAGTTCTTC
NA,TRBJ1-2,TRBV5-6,14,TRBD1,CASSLTGGSRGYTF,TGTGCCAGCAGCTTGACAGGGGGATCAAGGGGCTACACCTTC
NA,TRBJ2-3,TRBV7-8,17,TRBD2,CASSRGGLAGSTDTQYF,TGTGCCAGCAGCCGAGGGGGGCTAGCGGGGAGCACAGATACGCAGTATTTT
NA,TRBJ2-3,TRBV4-3,18,TRBD2,CASSQDRSQRGVEDTQYF,TGCGCCAGCAGCCAAGACCGGTCACAGCGGGGAGTTGAAGATACGCAGTATTTT
NA,TRBJ1-5,TRBV19,14,TRBD1,CASRRQGDNQPQHF,TGTGCCAGTAGGAGACAGGGGGACAATCAGCCCCAGCATTTT
NA,TRBJ1-4,TRBV20-1,11,NA,CSAPRREKLFF,TGCAGTGCACCTAGACGTGAAAAACTGTTTTTT
NA,TRBJ2-7,TRBV7-9,13,NA,CASSLQGTYEQYF,TGTGCCAGCAGCTTACAGGGAACCTACGAGCAGTACTTC
NA,TRBJ2-1,TRBV7-2,13,NA,CASSLLAINEQFF,TGTGCCAGCAGCTTACTAGCGATCAATGAGCAGTTCTTC
NA,TRBJ2-2,TRBV11-3,15,TRBD2,CASSPVSGANGELFF,TGTGCCAGCAGCCCGGTTAGCGGGGCGAACGGGGAGCTGTTTTTT
NA,TRBJ1-2,TRBV3-1/TRBV3-2,11,NA,CASSHARGYTF,TGTGCCAGCAGCCATGCCCGGGGCTACACCTTC
NA,TRBJ2-5,TRBV6-5,13,NA,CASSYGGGETQYF,TGTGCCAGCAGTTATGGGGGAGGAGAGACCCAGTACTTC
NA,TRBJ2-7,TRBV30,12,NA,CAWSVRGYEQYF,TGTGCCTGGAGTGTACGCGGCTACGAGCAGTACTTC
once,TRBJ1-1,TRBV6-2/TRBV6-3,12,TRBD1,CASSTGQLEAFF,TGTGCCAGCAGCACGGGACAGCTTGAAGCTTTCTTT
NA,TRBJ2-5,TRBV14,18,NA,CASSQGAAPGQGSGTQYF,TGTGCCAGCAGCCAAGGAGCAGCCCCTGGGCAGGGGTCAGGGACCCAGTACTTC
few,TRBJ1-4,TRBV29-1,13,NA,CSAGSGAQEKLFF,TGCAGCGCTGGGAGCGGGGCTCAGGAAAAACTGTTTTTT
NA,TRBJ1-1,TRBV4-1,15,NA,CASSLIAGEDTEAFF,TGCGCCAGCAGCCTCATAGCGGGGGAAGACACTGAAGCTTTCTTT
NA,TRBJ2-7,TRBV5-4,13,NA,CASSFQDYGEQYF,TGTGCCAGCAGCTTCCAGGATTATGGCGAGCAGTACTTC
NA,TRBJ2-7,TRBV3-1/TRBV3-2,14,TRBD1,CASSSRDRAYEQYF,TGTGCCAGCAGCTCCCGGGACAGGGCCTACGAGCAGTACTTC
NA,TRBJ1-4,TRBV30,15,TRBD1,CAWSDRGGASKKLFF,TGTGCCTGGAGCGACCGAGGGGGCGCGTCGAAAAAACTGTTTTTT
NA,TRBJ2-7,TRBV6-6,15,NA,CASSLPVGTVYEQYF,TGTGCCAGCAGTTTGCCGGTCGGGACTGTCTACGAGCAGTACTTC
NA,TRBJ2-7,TRBV7-5,15,NA,CVNNPGTGRSYEQYF,TGTGTCAATAACCCCGGGACAGGGAGGTCCTACGAGCAGTACTTC
NA,TRBJ2-7,TRBV28,14,NA,CASSFPAESYEQYF,TGTGCCAGCAGTTTCCCAGCGGAATCCTACGAGCAGTACTTC
once,TRBJ1-5,TRBV18,15,NA,CASSPMRTDNQPQHF,TGTGCCAGCTCACCAATGAGGACAGACAATCAGCCCCAGCATTTT
NA,TRBJ1-3,TRBV28,16,NA,CASSLRVTGAGNTIYF,TGTGCCAGCAGTCTCCGAGTGACAGGCGCCGGAAACACCATATATTTT
few,TRBJ1-3,TRBV19,14,TRBD1,CASSKGQAGNTIYF,TGTGCCAGTAGTAAAGGACAGGCTGGAAACACCATATATTTT
NA,TRBJ1-5,TRBV6-4,15,NA,CASSAVTFSNQPQHF,TGTGCCAGCAGTGCGGTTACGTTTAGCAATCAGCCCCAGCATTTT
NA,TRBJ1-1,TRBV5-8,18,TRBD1,CASSSGWGQGAGNTEAFF,TGTGCCAGCAGCTCTGGTTGGGGACAGGGGGCGGGAAACACTGAAGCTTTCTTT
NA,TRBJ2-3,TRBV18,16,TRBD2,CASSRTTSGGPSTQYF,TGTGCCAGCTCACGAACGACTAGCGGGGGGCCAAGTACGCAGTATTTT
NA,TRBJ1-2,TRBV7-2,14,NA,CASSSDSPIYGYTF,TGTGCCAGCAGCTCAGACAGTCCAATCTATGGCTACACCTTC
NA,TRBJ2-1,TRBV9,14,NA,CASSTGQEFNEQFF,TGTGCCAGCAGCACGGGACAAGAATTCAATGAGCAGTTCTTC
once,TRBJ1-1,TRBV7-9,15,TRBD1,CASRRTGGTRTEAFF,TGTGCCAGCAGGCGGACAGGGGGCACTCGCACTGAAGCTTTCTTT
NA,TRBJ2-2,TRBV7-6,15,TRBD1,CASSRDRVVTGELFF,TGTGCCAGCAGCCGGGACAGGGTTGTGACCGGGGAGCTGTTTTTT